The 29 T cell receptor beta chains reported below all come from one sample, sequenced in a study of T cells after yellow fever vaccination. TCRdb re-called the 5' RACE reads through MiXCR, storing one row per CDR3 protein. There are about 580,000 distinct CDR3 sequences in the sample; about 15% occur only once, and about 18% lies in the top ten. The source was PBMCs, collected 4 to 6 days after the first yellow fever vaccination. All receptors come from a man aged 18 to 30 who received the YFV17D yellow fever vaccine.

This clonotype has more than one count but fewer than ten. V gene TRBV5-4 combines with J gene TRBJ2-5; the D gene could be TRBD1 or TRBD2 (6 bases each). V lost 4 bases to trimming and J lost 4 bases, with 17 bases between them. CDR1 and CDR2 from the germline V gene are SGHNT and YYREEE (reference sequence). The CDR3 spans 15 residues. CDR3 DNA sequence: TGTGCCAGCAGCCCGAGGGGGGTACAGGGAGAGACCCAGTACTTC. Translating it yields CASSPRGVQGETQYF. Variable domain in full (rest from reference TRBV5-4 and TRBJ2-5): ETGVTQSPTHLIKTRGQQVTLRCSSQSGHNTVSWYQQALGQGPQFIFQYYREEENGRGNFPPRFSGLQFPNYSSELNVNALELDDSALYLCASSPRGVQGETQYFGPGTRLLVL.

This clonotype was picked up a small number of times. V and J are TRBV6-1 and TRBJ2-7; 8 nucleotides align to TRBD1. The V gene's germline CDR1 is MNHNS and CDR2 SASEGT. The junction had 13 bases not matched to a gene; V was cut back by 3 bases and J by 6 bases. This CDR3 spans 16 amino acids. In DNA, the CDR3 is TGTGCCAGCAGTGAGTCGGTGCCTTCAGGGGGCTTCGAGCAGTACTTC. It codes for CASSESVPSGGFEQYF.

The table lists this clonotype with many counts. The chain recombines TRBV11-2 with TRBJ2-3, with 10 bases aligning to TRBD2. Germline CDR1 and CDR2: SGHAT and FQNNGV. The CDR3 is made up of 15 amino acids. V dropped 2 bases and J dropped 5; count of bases not matched to a gene: 4. The CDR3, as DNA: TGTGCCAGCAGCTTACAGCGGGGGGGCAAAGATACGCAGTATTTT. Translation: CASSLQRGGKDTQYF.

This chain connects TRBV28 to TRBJ2-5, with TRBD1 matching over 8 bases. Germline assignment: CDR1 MDHEN and CDR2 SYDVKM. Trimming cost V 5 bases and J 5 bases; bases outside gene matches: 4. This CDR3 has 13 amino acids. The CDR3 loop is CASSADRGETQYF. The CDR3 coding sequence is TGTGCCAGCAGTGCAGACAGGGGTGAGACCCAGTACTTC.

The chain joins TRBV10-3 to TRBJ2-5; no firm D call. V dropped 6 bases and J dropped 2 bases, with 7 bases sitting between them. The CDR3 has 12 amino acids. CDR1 and CDR2 from the germline V gene are ENHRY and SYGVKD. The CDR3 nucleotides are TGTGCCATCAGCGACCCGCAAGAGACCCAGTACTTC. Translated: CAISDPQETQYF.

This clonotype was detected only a few times. The rearrangement joins TRBV3-1 to TRBJ2-3; D is perhaps TRBD1 or TRBD2 (5 bases each). Trimming cost V 5 bases and J 6 bases, with 27 bases left between them. Germline CDR1 LGHDT, CDR2 YNNKEL (reference sequence). The CDR3 contains 18 residues. CDR3 coding DNA: TGTGCCAGCAGCGATGATTTAGCAGGGATCTCTTCGGGGGATACGCAGTATTTT. Protein product: CASSDDLAGISSGDTQYF.

The J gene is TRBJ1-3, the V gene TRBV24-1, with a possible D match to TRBD1 (5 bases). CDR3 length: 21 residues. Germline CDR1 reads KGHDR; CDR2 reads SFDVKD. CDR3 amino acids: CGTSDLEGLTGISCQTNTIYF. The CDR3 bases are TGTGGGACCAGTGATTTGGAGGGGTTGACTGGGATTTCTTGCCAAACAAACACCATATATTTT.

There are a few counts of this clonotype. The chain is built from TRBV7-2 and TRBJ2-1, with no clear D. The CDR3 has 15 amino acids. Germline-derived CDR1 and CDR2 are SGHTA and FQGNSA. The V and J ends lost 3 bases and 3 bases respectively, with 12 bases between them. Here the CDR3 reads CASSLNLIHYNEQFF. The CDR3 DNA follows: TGTGCCAGCAGCTTGAATTTAATACACTACAATGAGCAGTTCTTC. Drawing the rest from reference TRBV7-2 and TRBJ2-1, the complete variable domain is GAGVSQSPSNKVTEKGKDVELRCDPISGHTALYWYRQSLGQGLEFLIYFQGNSAPDKSGLPSDRFSAERTGGSVSTLTIQRTQQEDSAVYLCASSLNLIHYNEQFFGPGTRLTVL.

This chain joins TRBV18 and TRBJ1-3; D gene uncertain. Per germline, CDR1 KGHSH and CDR2 LQKENI. The V end lost 2 bases, the J end lost 0 bases, and 5 bases lay between the germline ends. The CDR3 runs to 14 residues. The chain's CDR3 is CASSPTTSGNTIYF. DNA of the CDR3: TGTGCCAGCTCACCAACTACCTCTGGAAACACCATATATTTT.

There are a few counts of this clonotype. The chain carries TRBV15 and TRBJ1-3; no reliable D call. Germline assignment: CDR1 LNHNV and CDR2 YYDKDF (reference sequence). Trimming took off 0 bases at V and 0 bases at J, with 9 bases between the two ends. The CDR3 is 16 amino acids. Here the CDR3 DNA reads TGTGCCACCAGCAGAGATCTAGGCAGCTCTGGAAACACCATATATTTT. As protein: CATSRDLGSSGNTIYF.

A few counts support this clonotype. The CDR3 DNA reads as TGTGCCACCAGCTCACCTCCCCTCAAAGAGACCCAGTACTTC. This translates into CATSSPPLKETQYF. The chain has TRBV15 and TRBJ2-5; no definite D call. V was shortened by 5 bases and J by 3 bases, with 13 bases between the two germline ends. CDR1 LNHNV and CDR2 YYDKDF come from the germline V gene (reference sequence). The CDR3 runs 14 residues.

Only a few counts were recorded for this clonotype. This sequence joins TRBV5-4 and TRBJ1-3; unclear D gene. V gave up 1 base and J gave up 3 bases, with 11 bases separating them. Germline loops: CDR1 SGHNT, CDR2 YYREEE (reference sequence). The CDR3 totals 15 residues. The CDR3 DNA reads as TGTGCCAGCAGCTTGTCCCAGACGGGTGGAAACACCATATATTTT. Its protein product is CASSLSQTGGNTIYF.

The rearrangement uses TRBV7-9 and TRBJ2-5; either TRBD1 or TRBD2 may supply D (7 bases each). The CDR3 is made up of 16 amino acids. In germline, CDR1 is SEHNR, CDR2 FQNEAQ (reference sequence). V lost 2 bases, J lost 5 bases, and 18 bases lay in between. The CDR3 protein is CASSLSGRGLLETQYF. CDR3 DNA: TGTGCCAGCAGCTTAAGTGGGAGGGGGCTCCTCGAGACCCAGTACTTC. Supplemented by reference TRBV7-9 and TRBJ2-5, the full variable domain reads DTGVSQNPRHKITKRGQNVTFRCDPISEHNRLYWYRQTLGQGPEFLTYFQNEAQLEKSRLLSDRFSAERPKGSFSTLEIQRTEQGDSAMYLCASSLSGRGLLETQYFGPGTRLLVL.

The chain couples TRBV29-1 to TRBJ2-3; D is undetermined. V was pared by 6 bases and J by 2 bases, with 9 bases between. This CDR3 has 12 residues. Germline-derived CDR1 and CDR2 are SQVTM and ANQGSEA. The CDR3 here is CSVQQDTDTQYF. The CDR3 DNA is TGCAGCGTACAGCAGGACACAGATACGCAGTATTTT.

The V gene is TRBV7-2, the J gene TRBJ1-4; D possibly corresponds to TRBD1 (5 bases). The CDR3 extends over 15 amino acids. Germline CDR1 is SGHTA and CDR2 is FQGNSA. The V gene lost 2 bases and the J gene lost 7 bases, with 14 bases spanning the gap. CDR3 in DNA: TGTGCCAGCAGCTTAATGTTGCGGGGGGGTGAAAAACTGTTTTTT. Amino acids: CASSLMLRGGEKLFF.

This clonotype appeared a few times. The rearrangement uses TRBV5-1 and TRBJ2-2; unclear D gene. Germline-derived CDR1 and CDR2 are SGHRS and YFSETQ. The V gene lost 2 bases and the J gene lost 0 bases, with 5 bases spanning the gap. The CDR3 consists of 14 residues. The CDR3 spells CASSFAANTGELFF. The CDR3 DNA follows: TGCGCCAGCAGCTTCGCAGCGAACACCGGGGAGCTGTTTTTT.

This clonotype has a handful of counts. This rearrangement joins TRBV12-3 or TRBV12-4 to TRBJ2-5; 7 bases line up with TRBD1. The CDR3 extends over 13 amino acids. The ends lost 8 bases at V and 1 base at J; junction bases unmatched: 4. The CDR3, as DNA: TGTGCCAGCGGCCGGGACAGCCAAGAGACCCAGTACTTC. The encoded protein is CASGRDSQETQYF.

The genes are TRBV19 and TRBJ1-5; D is unresolved. Germline CDR1 reads LNHDA; CDR2 reads SQIVND (reference sequence). The CDR3 is 16 residues long. V was clipped by 3 bases and J by 3 bases, with 15 bases between them. The DNA for the CDR3 is TGTGCCAGTAGTATGGAAACTTCGAGGGACAATCAGCCCCAGCATTTT. This codes for CASSMETSRDNQPQHF.

About this clonotype itself: At one boundary the junction diverges from the germline segment, which might be a read error. The chain is built from TRBV20-1 and TRBJ2-1; TRBD2 is a possible D gene (6 bases). In germline, CDR1 is DFQATT, CDR2 SNEGSKA (reference sequence). This CDR3 is built from 16 residues. CDR3 sequence (DNA): TGCTGTGCTAGAGCCGGGGGTGATCGGGGCTGGTATGAGCAGTTCTTC. It is translated as CCARAGGDRGWYEQFF.

The V and J genes are TRBV3-1 and TRBJ2-1, with a possible D match to TRBD2 (6 bases). CDR3 length: 14 residues. Germline-derived CDR1 and CDR2 are LGHDT and YNNKEL (reference sequence). Trimming left V 4 bases short and J 5 bases short, with 12 bases between. CDR3 region: CASSPGRRDNEQFF. The CDR3 coding sequence is TGTGCCAGCAGCCCTGGCAGGAGGGACAATGAGCAGTTCTTC.

The CDR3 sequence is CASSQGSTRGDTQYF. CDR3 sequence (DNA): TGTGCCAGCAGCCAAGGGTCTACTAGGGGTGATACGCAGTATTTT. V gene TRBV12-3 or TRBV12-4 combines with J gene TRBJ2-3; D tentatively reads TRBD1 or TRBD2 (5 bases each). V lost 6 bases, J lost 6 bases, and 19 bases lay in between. The CDR3 runs 15 residues.

There are a few counts of this clonotype. The gene calls are TRBV4-1 and TRBJ2-1, with D hard to call. V dropped 0 bases and J dropped 1 base, with 7 bases sitting between them. The length of the CDR3 is 15 residues. Germline CDR1 reads MGHRA; CDR2 reads YSYEKL. The CDR3 nucleotides read TGCGCCAGCAGCCAAGATTCTTGGTCCTACAATGAGCAGTTCTTC. It codes for CASSQDSWSYNEQFF.

The chain links TRBV4-2 to TRBJ2-3; 10 positions agree with TRBD2. The germline gives CDR1 LGHNA, CDR2 YNFKEQ. The J segment lost 3 bases and the V segment lost 2 bases, leaving 5 bases of the junction unmatched. The CDR3 has 16 residues. The CDR3 nucleotides are TGTGCCAGCAGCCAACGGAGCGGGGGGGCTACAGATACGCAGTATTTT. It specifies CASSQRSGGATDTQYF.

The chain employs TRBV29-1 and TRBJ1-2; D gene unclear. The V end lost 7 bases, the J end lost 4 bases, and 10 bases lay between the germline ends. The CDR3 sequence is 11 residues long. Germline CDR1 is SQVTM and CDR2 is ANQGSEA. Here the CDR3 reads CSALGGYGYTF. The CDR3 nucleotides are TGCAGCGCCTTGGGCGGCTATGGCTACACCTTC.

This clonotype was recorded many times. The chain uses TRBV7-9 and TRBJ2-1, with TRBD2 as a possible D gene (6 bases). The V end was cut by 5 bases, the J end by 5 bases, with 13 bases between. Germline CDR1 is SEHNR and CDR2 is FQNEAQ (reference sequence). The CDR3 length is 14 residues. DNA of the CDR3: TGTGCCAGCAGCCTAGACCGGGGGAACAATGAGCAGTTCTTC. Amino acid sequence: CASSLDRGNNEQFF.

This clonotype was seen a handful of times. This chain joins TRBV5-5 and TRBJ2-2, with D perhaps TRBD2 (5 bases). Germline loops: CDR1 SGHKS, CDR2 YYEKEE (reference sequence). V was trimmed by 1 base and J by 4 bases, leaving 11 bases between them. The CDR3 is 15 amino acids. CDR3 nucleotides: TGTGCCAGCAGCTTGTTTGCAGGAGGCACCGGGGAGCTGTTTTTT. Residues: CASSLFAGGTGELFF.

This clonotype came up a few times. V and J are TRBV28 and TRBJ2-3, with TRBD2 as a possible D gene (6 bases). The length of the CDR3 is 14 residues. Germline CDR1 reads MDHEN; CDR2 reads SYDVKM. V lost 6 bases and J lost 9, with 19 bases in between. For the CDR3, the DNA is TGTGCCAGCAGCGACGGGACTCGACGGCGAACGCAGTATTTT. Amino acids: CASSDGTRRRTQYF.

This rearrangement joins TRBV5-6 to TRBJ2-7; D is unclear. The CDR3 runs to 13 residues. Germline values: CDR1 SGHDT, CDR2 YYEEEE. The CDR3 DNA reads as TGTGCCATCAGCTCCCTGCTACTCTGCGAGCAGTACGTC. Translated, it gives CAISSLLLCEQYV.

In this sample, this clonotype turned up many times. This chain links TRBV7-3 with TRBJ2-3; 9 positions agree with TRBD2. The germline V gene has CDR1 SGHTA and CDR2 FQGTGA. This CDR3 region has 14 residues. V was pared by 3 bases and J by 5 bases, with 3 bases of the junction left unmatched. In DNA form, the CDR3 reads TGTGCCAGCAGCTTGGCTAGCGGGGAAGATACGCAGTATTTT. It yields the protein CASSLASGEDTQYF.